This entry features one T cell receptor beta chain sequence. The antigen is undetermined. This sample was taken from a study of graft-versus-host responses after intestinal transplantation. Turning to the study itself: Anti-thymocyte globulin served as induction for all recipients, who then took tacrolimus and steroids for two to three years.

The germline gives CDR1 SEHNR, CDR2 FQNEAQ (reference sequence). V was shortened by 1 base and J by 11 bases, with 11 bases between the two germline ends. The CDR3 spans 12 residues. Study conclusions and caveats: Individuals who had graft-donor T cell macrochimerism had allografts that showed high graft-versus-host to host-versus-graft clonal ratios.

The repertoire was sequenced with immunoSEQ multiplex PCR; TCRdb's copy has only in-frame clones and lacks some. The data hold 130,000 or so clones, with just over 90% observed a single time. Source: unstimulated CD4+ T cells sorted from spleen or lymph node cells, taken before intestinal transplant. This sequence joins TRBV7-9 and TRBJ1-1; D unresolved. This clonotype originated in a human donor who received an intestinal transplant. CDR3 residues: CASSLETSSAFF. Here the CDR3 DNA reads TGTGCCAGCAGCTTAGAAACATCTTCTGCTTTCTTT.